This T cell receptor (beta chain) derives from a study of blood T cell repertoires in COVID-19. About the research overall: The samples span acute and convalescent COVID-19 from the United States, Italy and Spain.

The length of the CDR3 is 15 residues. Germline V CDR1 and CDR2: SGHAT, FQNNGV. Unmatched junction bases numbered 6, after V lost 5 bases and J lost 3 bases. Method: immunoSEQ multiplex PCR; TCRdb's copy keeps in-frame clones and lacks some. The table lists 250,000 to 350,000 clones, roughly 83% of them singletons. The chain recombines TRBV11-2 with TRBJ2-2, with 7 positions matching TRBD1. This sequence was found in a human donor with COVID-19, enrolled during active disease. The donor label of this sample is uncertain. Sequenced material: peripheral blood. The DNA for the CDR3 is TGTGCCAGCAGCCTCAGGGGGTGGGACACCGGGGAGCTGTTTTTT. Translation gives CASSLRGWDTGELFF.